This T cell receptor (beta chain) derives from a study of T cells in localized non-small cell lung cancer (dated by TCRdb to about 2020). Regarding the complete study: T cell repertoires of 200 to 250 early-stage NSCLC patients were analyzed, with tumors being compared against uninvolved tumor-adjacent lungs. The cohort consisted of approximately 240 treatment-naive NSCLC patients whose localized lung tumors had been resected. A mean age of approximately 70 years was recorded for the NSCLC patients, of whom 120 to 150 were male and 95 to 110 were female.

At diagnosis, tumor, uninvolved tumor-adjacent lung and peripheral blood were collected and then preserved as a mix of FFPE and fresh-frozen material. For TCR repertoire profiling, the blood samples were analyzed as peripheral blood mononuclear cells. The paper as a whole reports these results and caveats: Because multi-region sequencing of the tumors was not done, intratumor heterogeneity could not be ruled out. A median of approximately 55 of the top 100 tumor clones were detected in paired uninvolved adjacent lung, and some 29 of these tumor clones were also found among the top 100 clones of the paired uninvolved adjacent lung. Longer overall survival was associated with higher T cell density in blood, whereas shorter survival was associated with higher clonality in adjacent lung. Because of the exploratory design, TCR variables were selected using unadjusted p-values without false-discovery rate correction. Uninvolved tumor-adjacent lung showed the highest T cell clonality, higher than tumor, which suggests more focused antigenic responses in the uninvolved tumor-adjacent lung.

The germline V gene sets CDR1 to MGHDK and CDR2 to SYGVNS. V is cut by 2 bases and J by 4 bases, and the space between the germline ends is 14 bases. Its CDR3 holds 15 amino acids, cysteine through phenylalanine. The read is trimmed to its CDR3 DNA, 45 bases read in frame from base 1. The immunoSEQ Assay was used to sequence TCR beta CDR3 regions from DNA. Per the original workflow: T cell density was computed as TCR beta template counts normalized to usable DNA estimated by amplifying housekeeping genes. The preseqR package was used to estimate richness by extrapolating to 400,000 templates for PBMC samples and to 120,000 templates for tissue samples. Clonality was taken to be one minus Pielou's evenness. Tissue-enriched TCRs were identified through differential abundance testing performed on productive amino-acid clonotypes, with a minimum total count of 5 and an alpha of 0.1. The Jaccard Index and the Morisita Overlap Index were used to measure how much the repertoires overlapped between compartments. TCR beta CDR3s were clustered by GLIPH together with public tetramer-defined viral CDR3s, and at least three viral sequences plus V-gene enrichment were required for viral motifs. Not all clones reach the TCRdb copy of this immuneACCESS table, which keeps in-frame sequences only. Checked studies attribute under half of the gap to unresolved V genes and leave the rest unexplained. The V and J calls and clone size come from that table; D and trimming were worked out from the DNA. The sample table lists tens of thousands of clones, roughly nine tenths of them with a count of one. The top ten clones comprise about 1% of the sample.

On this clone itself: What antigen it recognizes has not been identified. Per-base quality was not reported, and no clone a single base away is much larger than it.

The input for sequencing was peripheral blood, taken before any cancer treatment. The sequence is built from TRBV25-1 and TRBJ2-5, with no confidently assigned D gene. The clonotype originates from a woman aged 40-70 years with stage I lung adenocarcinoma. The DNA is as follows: TGTGCCAGCAGTGAAGAAGGTTGGGGTGGAGAGACCCAGTACTTC. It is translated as CASSEEGWGGETQYF.